The rows below give T cell receptor beta chains drawn from one sample of a study of T cells in Graves' hyperthyroidism and ophthalmopathy. Using its own MiXCR run on the multiplex PCR reads, TCRdb lists one record per CDR3 protein. The sample shows about 840,000 distinct CDR3 sequences, more than 30% of them seen only once. The specimen was blood. These receptors were obtained from a man aged 18 to 30 with Graves' hyperthyroidism. Each CDR3 is given with its conserved first and last residue. Fields, in order: J gene, V gene, clone size, D gene, CDR3 DNA, CDR3 protein. The D gene is left open where the match is weak. For some rows the clone size is stated as once, few or many, or as a class when expanded; others skip it.

TRBJ1-6 TRBV2 few - TGTGCCAGCAGTGTCAATAGGGGGAGCTCCTATAATTCACCCCTCCACTTT CASSVNRGSSYNSPLHF
TRBJ1-5 TRBV15 - - TGTGCCACCAGCGGGAGTAGCAATCAGCCCCAGCATTTT CATSGSSNQPQHF
TRBJ2-5 TRBV15 many - TGTGCCACCAGCAGAGATCCCAACAGCCAAGAGACCCAGTACTTC CATSRDPNSQETQYF
TRBJ2-7 TRBV7-2 - - TGTGCCAGCAGCTTGGGTAAGACCTCCTACGAGCAGTACTTC CASSLGKTSYEQYF
TRBJ2-5 TRBV4-1 - TRBD1 TGCGCCAGCAGCCAAGGGGGAACAGGGGACGAGACCCAGTACTTC CASSQGGTGDETQYF
TRBJ1-4 TRBV10-3 - - TGTGCCATCAGTGCCAGGGGTAGTGAAAAACTGTTTTTT CAISARGSEKLFF
TRBJ2-7 TRBV15 - TRBD2 TGTGCCACCAGCGGGGAGGGAATCCACGAGCGGTACTTC CATSGEGIHERYF
TRBJ1-1 TRBV10-3 - - TGTGCCAGCAGTTACGAGGCCTTGGCAGTCCTAGGGGACACTGAAGCTTTCTTT CASSYEALAVLGDTEAFF
TRBJ2-5 TRBV9 - - TGTGCCAGCAGGATTTTCTCGGGGGCTCAAGAGACCCAGTACTTC CASRIFSGAQETQYF
TRBJ2-3 TRBV7-3 - - TGTGCCAGCAGCTTAATTAGTAGCACAGATACGCAGTATTTT CASSLISSTDTQYF
TRBJ1-5 TRBV19 many - TGTGCCAGTAAGGAAGCGATTAGCAATCAGCCCCAGCATTTT CASKEAISNQPQHF
TRBJ2-5 TRBV19 many - TGTGCCAGTAGTCCCTCCGGAACCCAAGAGACCCAGTACTTC CASSPSGTQETQYF
TRBJ2-7 TRBV11-2 few TRBD1 TGTGCCAGCAGCCGGACCGATACCGGGACAGTTTCCCAGTACTTC CASSRTDTGTVSQYF
TRBJ2-3 TRBV11-1 - - TGTGCCAGCAGCTTTGACTGGAGCACAGATACGCAGTATTTT CASSFDWSTDTQYF
TRBJ2-5 TRBV24-1 - - TGTGCCACCAGTGATGGCCGCCGGGCCCAGTACTTC CATSDGRRAQYF
TRBJ1-1 TRBV10-3 many - TGTGCCACCAGGGTTAACACTGAAGCTTTCTTT CATRVNTEAFF
TRBJ2-7 TRBV7-8 many - TGTGCCAGCAGCTTAGGGGTTAGGCAGGACCCCTACGAGCAGTACTTC CASSLGVRQDPYEQYF
TRBJ2-5 TRBV15 - - TGTGCCACCAGCAGCCCCTGGGGTGGGACCCCTTGGAACTTC CATSSPWGGTPWNF
TRBJ2-7 TRBV5-1 - - TGCGCCAGCAGCTTCAGAGACACCAACTCCTACGAGCAGTACTTC CASSFRDTNSYEQYF
TRBJ2-7 TRBV29-1 - TRBD1 TGCAGCGTTGAACGACAGGGACCCTACGAGCAGTACTTC CSVERQGPYEQYF
TRBJ1-1 TRBV19 - - TGTGCCAGTACCGCGGCTGACACTGAAGCTCTCTTT CASTAADTEALF
TRBJ2-5 TRBV12-3/TRBV12-4 - TRBD2 TGTGCCAGCAGTTCCTCCCAGGGAGGGTTGGAGACCCAGTACTTC CASSSSQGGLETQYF
TRBJ1-3 TRBV29-1 many - TGCAGCGTAAGGACAGCCTCTGGAAACACCATATATTTT CSVRTASGNTIYF
TRBJ1-2 TRBV15 - TRBD1 TGTGCCACCAGCAGTATCGGGGAGGGGGCGCTTAATGGCTACACCTTC CATSSIGEGALNGYTF
TRBJ2-2 TRBV20-1 many - TGCAGTGCTAGACACACCGGGGAGCTGTTTTTT CSARHTGELFF
TRBJ2-2 TRBV6-1 - TRBD1 TGTGCCAGCAGTGGAGGGACAGGGTTTCCCGGGGAGCTGTTTTTT CASSGGTGFPGELFF
TRBJ1-4 TRBV7-2 - - TGTGCCAGCAGCTTGGTCGGGGGAAATGAAAAACTGTTTTTT CASSLVGGNEKLFF
TRBJ1-5 TRBV6-1 few - TGTGCCAGCAGTAATCAGGGTGGGCGCAATCAGCCCCAGCATTTT CASSNQGGRNQPQHF
TRBJ1-1 TRBV5-6 - TRBD1 TGTGCCAGCAGCTCCCTACAGGGGGCGGGCACTGAAGCTTTCTTT CASSSLQGAGTEAFF
TRBJ2-2 TRBV19 few - TGTGCCAGTAGTATAGGACAGGCCGGGGAGCTGTTTTTT CASSIGQAGELFF
TRBJ2-5 TRBV6-5 - TRBD2 TGTGCCAGCAGTCCGTCCACTAGCGGAGAAGAGACCCAGTACTTC CASSPSTSGEETQYF
TRBJ1-6 TRBV28 - - TGTGCCAGCAGTTTAGAGGGGTGGTATTCACCCCTCCACTTT CASSLEGWYSPLHF
TRBJ2-7 TRBV20-1 - TRBD1 TGCAGTGCTACACCTTACAGGGGGCGCATCCACGAGCAGTACTTC CSATPYRGRIHEQYF
TRBJ2-7 TRBV7-2 few - TGTGCCAGCAGTTCGGACCCCTCCTACGAGCAGTACTTC CASSSDPSYEQYF
TRBJ1-2 TRBV12-3/TRBV12-4 few TRBD1 TGTGCCAGCAGTTCGGGACAGGGGGCGGATGGCTACACCTTC CASSSGQGADGYTF
TRBJ2-7 TRBV4-3 - - TGCGCCAGCAGCCAAGAACCCGGCGGGATTCTGGTCGAGCAGTACTTC CASSQEPGGILVEQYF
TRBJ2-7 TRBV29-1 - - TGCAGCCAAGCAGGAATGCTTGACGAGCAGTACTTC CSQAGMLDEQYF
TRBJ1-1 TRBV19 few TRBD1 TGTGCCAGTAGTCCGGGGACAGTGCCTATGAACACTGAAGCTTTCTTT CASSPGTVPMNTEAFF
TRBJ1-4 TRBV5-1 many - TGCGCCAGCAGCTTGGAGAGCGGGGTAGGCGTAAAACTGTTTTTT CASSLESGVGVKLFF
TRBJ2-7 TRBV2 - - TGTGCCTGCAGTGTTGGTTCGGGCGAGCAGTGCTTC CACSVGSGEQCF
TRBJ1-6 TRBV10-3 few - TGTGCCAGCAGTCTGCATGCCCCGTATAATTCACCCCTCCACTTT CASSLHAPYNSPLHF
TRBJ1-5 TRBV12-3/TRBV12-4 many - TGTGCCAGCAGTCGTCAGGGAGGCGATCAGCCCCAGCATTTT CASSRQGGDQPQHF
TRBJ2-2 TRBV12-3/TRBV12-4 - - TGTGCCAGCAGCTCACCAAGCCCCGGGGAGCTGTTTTTT CASSSPSPGELFF
TRBJ1-5 TRBV12-3/TRBV12-4 many - TGTGCCAGCAGTTTAAGGGGGAGGGGAAGGCCCCAGCATTTT CASSLRGRGRPQHF
TRBJ1-6 TRBV6-6 many - TGTGCCACCTCGTACGGGGATTCACCCCTCCACTTT CATSYGDSPLHF
TRBJ2-2 TRBV29-1 - TRBD1 TGCAGCGTTGAATGGGGACAGGGGGCGAACACCGGGGAGCTGTTTTTT CSVEWGQGANTGELFF
TRBJ1-3 TRBV9 - - TGTGCCAGCAGCGCAGGACGCCTAGGGGCTGGAAACACCATATATTTT CASSAGRLGAGNTIYF
TRBJ2-7 TRBV20-1 - - TGCAGTGCTTCCGACCCGCTGGGTGAGCAGTACTTC CSASDPLGEQYF
TRBJ1-2 TRBV6-5 - - TGTGCCAGCAGTTATAAAGGACGGCTCTCCCGCTATGGCTACACCTTC CASSYKGRLSRYGYTF
TRBJ2-5 TRBV10-3 few TRBD1 TGTGCCATCAGTAAGGGACAGGGGAGCGAAGAGACCCAGTACTTC CAISKGQGSEETQYF
TRBJ2-7 TRBV19 few TRBD2 TGTGCCAGTAGTATAGATGGACTAGCGGGATGGGACGAGCAGTACTTC CASSIDGLAGWDEQYF
TRBJ2-2 TRBV5-4 few TRBD1 TGTGCCAGCAGCTCGGTGGGACAGGGTTACACCGGGGAGCTGTTTTTT CASSSVGQGYTGELFF
TRBJ2-7 TRBV15 many TRBD1 TGTGCCACCAGCAGAGATGGCGGACAGGAAGCCTACGAGCAGTACTTC CATSRDGGQEAYEQYF
TRBJ1-6 TRBV10-1 few - TGCGCCAATGGGAATTCACCCCTCCACTTT CANGNSPLHF
TRBJ2-7 TRBV29-1 many - TGCAGCGTTGAAGCAGCGAGCTCCTACGAGCAGTACTTC CSVEAASSYEQYF
TRBJ1-3 TRBV19 - TRBD1 TGTGCCAGTTTCTTCGACAGGGGGCCTTCAGGAAACACCATATATTTT CASFFDRGPSGNTIYF
TRBJ1-2 TRBV29-1 few - TGCAGCGTTGTATCGGGGGGTCCCTATGGCTACACCTTC CSVVSGGPYGYTF